Following are 15 T cell receptor beta chains from one sample sequenced in a study of radiotherapy plus CTLA-4 blockade in lung cancer (dated by TCRdb to the late 2010s). Library preparation used the immunoSEQ multiplex PCR assay. What TCRdb holds here is the immuneACCESS table cut down to in-frame rearrangements. Part of the clones is not present; checked against another copy, under half of the missing clones reflect an unresolved V gene, and the others are unexplained. This sample lists around 50,000 clones; around 88% were detected once. Less than 20% of the sample goes to the ten largest clones. The input for sequencing was peripheral blood, taken from a patient treated with radiotherapy plus ipilimumab. These receptors were obtained from a human donor with non-small cell lung cancer that progressed on radiotherapy plus ipilimumab. Some clones in this sample may be carry-over from other donors' samples.

This clone has a single count. The V call is TRBV14, the J call TRBJ2-4; D might be TRBD1 (6 bases). The ends were cut back, 2 bases at V and 2 bases at J, with 16 bases in the middle. The CDR3 contains 17 residues. Germline V gene lookup returns CDR1 SGHDN and CDR2 FVKESK. The CDR3 coding sequence is TGTGCCAGCAGCCAATCGACAGGTACCGTGTCCAAAAACATTCAGTACTTC. Its protein product is CASSQSTGTVSKNIQYF.

To note about this clone: The same CDR3 arises from other DNA sequences in this sample as well. The chain links TRBV18 to TRBJ2-3; D is unresolved. Germline-derived CDR1 and CDR2 are KGHSH and LQKENI. Trimming stripped 3 bases from V and 0 bases from J, with 7 bases between. The CDR3 loop spans 14 amino acids. CDR3 region: CASSPTRSTDTQYF. The CDR3 DNA sequence: TGTGCCAGCTCACCGACACGTAGCACAGATACGCAGTATTTT.

CDR3 residues: CASSRQYTDTQYF. The CDR3 DNA reads TGCGCCAGCAGCCGACAGTACACAGATACGCAGTATTTT. V and J are TRBV4-1 and TRBJ2-3; D perhaps matches TRBD1 (5 bases). Per the germline V gene, CDR1 is MGHRA and CDR2 is YSYEKL. This CDR3 has 13 residues. V was clipped by 4 bases and J by 2 bases, with 7 bases between them.

V usage is TRBV5-5 and J usage is TRBJ2-7; 9 bases fit TRBD2. CDR1 and CDR2 from the germline V gene are SGHKS and YYEKEE (reference sequence). This CDR3 region has 15 residues. J lost 7 bases, V lost 0 bases, and 8 bases had no gene match. CDR3 coding DNA: TGTGCCAGCAGCTTGGTACTAGCGGGCAATCGGGAGCAGTACTTC. Translated: CASSLVLAGNREQYF.

This clone was recorded once. The chain uses TRBV27 and TRBJ2-1; TRBD2 aligns across 7 bases. The CDR3 runs to 13 residues. In germline, CDR1 is MNHEY, CDR2 SMNVEV (reference sequence). The ends lost 11 bases at V and 3 bases at J; junction bases unmatched: 7. CDR3 sequence: CASREGLYNEQFF. In DNA form, the CDR3 reads TGTGCCTCCAGGGAGGGGCTCTACAATGAGCAGTTCTTC.

In regard to this clone: One end of the junction does not line up with germline, which may come from a read error. The J gene is TRBJ2-5, the V gene TRBV12-5, with 7 bases aligning to TRBD1. CDR3 size: 13 residues. The germline gives CDR1 LGHNT, CDR2 FRNRAP. The chain's CDR3 is CASVTGDREAQYF. DNA of the CDR3: TGTGCTAGTGTTACAGGGGATCGAGAGGCCCAGTACTTC.

The V and J genes are TRBV30 and TRBJ1-3, with a possible D match to TRBD1 (5 bases). V lost 1 base, J lost 4 bases, and 11 bases lay in between. The CDR3 has 14 amino acids. Germline loops: CDR1 GTSNPN, CDR2 SVGIG (reference sequence). The CDR3 protein is CAWSGTGAGNTIYF. The CDR3, as DNA: TGTGCCTGGAGTGGAACAGGAGCGGGAAACACCATATATTTT.

For this clone: The sample contains more than one DNA sequence encoding this CDR3. This chain uses TRBV18 with TRBJ1-4; 7 nucleotides align to TRBD1. CDR3 length: 15 residues. CDR1 and CDR2 (germline): KGHSH, LQKENI. J lost 0 bases, V lost 5 bases, and 3 bases had no gene match. The CDR3 sequence: CASSSGQSTNEKLFF. The CDR3 DNA follows: TGTGCCAGCTCATCGGGACAGTCAACTAATGAAAAACTGTTTTTT.

The V and J genes are TRBV28 and TRBJ1-5, with unresolved D. The CDR3 runs to 17 residues. CDR1 is MDHEN, CDR2 SYDVKM, per germline. V was trimmed by 1 base and J by 2 bases, leaving 15 bases between them. CDR3 DNA sequence: TGTGCCAGCAGTTTATCCCAGATCGGAGTCGGCAATCAGCCCCAGCATTTT. Protein: CASSLSQIGVGNQPQHF.

This clone was recorded only once. The chain is built from TRBV27 and TRBJ2-7; 8 positions agree with TRBD2. V gave up 7 bases and J gave up 5 bases; unmatched junction bases: 13. This CDR3 region has 15 residues. Per germline, CDR1 MNHEY and CDR2 SMNVEV (reference sequence). The CDR3 here is CASKPFTGGKNEQYF. The CDR3 DNA reads as TGTGCCAGCAAACCTTTTACGGGGGGGAAGAACGAGCAGTACTTC.

This clone has only one observation. The genes are TRBV7-3 and TRBJ2-2; TRBD2 matches 8 bases. The V gene end was trimmed by 3 bases and the J gene end by 7 bases; junction bases not matched to a gene: 7. CDR3 size: 15 residues. CDR1 is SGHTA, CDR2 FQGTGA, per germline. CDR3 loop: CASSFSRGAVGELFF. The CDR3 region has the DNA TGTGCCAGCAGCTTCTCGCGGGGGGCGGTCGGGGAGCTGTTTTTT.

This sequence joins TRBV5-1 and TRBJ1-5; no clear D. Germline CDR1 and CDR2: SGHRS and YFSETQ. CDR3 length equals 13 residues. V lost 0 bases and J 5 bases, leaving 6 bases between the germline ends. The CDR3 region is CASSLDQDQPQHF. The CDR3 DNA reads as TGCGCCAGCAGCTTGGACCAGGATCAGCCCCAGCATTTT. The full variable domain, with the rest looked up from reference TRBV5-1 and TRBJ1-5, is KAGVTQTPRYLIKTRGQQVTLSCSPISGHRSVSWYQQTPGQGLQFLFEYFSETQRNKGNFPGRFSGRQFSNSRSEMNVSTLELGDSALYLCASSLDQDQPQHFGDGTRLSIL.

The chain couples TRBV4-1 to TRBJ2-1; 9 bases match TRBD2. Germline V gene lookup returns CDR1 MGHRA and CDR2 YSYEKL. The CDR3 has 13 residues. V was pared by 11 bases and J by 7 bases, with 9 bases of the junction left unmatched. This CDR3 is CAGGGGARNEQFF. The CDR3 DNA reads TGCGCCGGTGGCGGGGGGGCGAGGAATGAGCAGTTCTTC.

This chain links TRBV9 with TRBJ2-1, with TRBD1 matching 10 bases. V lost 3 bases to trimming and J lost 3 bases; unmatched junction nucleotides: 3. The CDR3 contains 15 residues. Germline V lookup: CDR1 SGDLS, CDR2 YYNGEE. CDR3 protein: CASSAGTGVYNEQFF. The CDR3 region has the DNA TGTGCCAGCAGCGCCGGGACAGGGGTCTACAATGAGCAGTTCTTC.

The chain has TRBV25-1 and TRBJ2-6; 7 nucleotides agree with TRBD1. With V trimmed by 5 bases and J by 0 bases, 7 bases remained unmatched. CDR1 MGHDK and CDR2 SYGVNS come from the germline V gene. The CDR3 extends over 17 amino acids. CDR3 sequence: CASSTTGLLSGANVLTF. CDR3 coding DNA: TGTGCCAGCAGTACGACAGGGCTCCTCTCTGGGGCCAACGTCCTGACTTTC. Drawing the rest from reference TRBV25-1 and TRBJ2-6, the complete variable domain is EADIYQTPRYLVIGTGKKITLECSQTMGHDKMYWYQQDPGMELHLIHYSYGVNSTEKGDLSSESTVSRIRTEHFPLTLESARPSHTSQYLCASSTTGLLSGANVLTFGAGSRLTVL.